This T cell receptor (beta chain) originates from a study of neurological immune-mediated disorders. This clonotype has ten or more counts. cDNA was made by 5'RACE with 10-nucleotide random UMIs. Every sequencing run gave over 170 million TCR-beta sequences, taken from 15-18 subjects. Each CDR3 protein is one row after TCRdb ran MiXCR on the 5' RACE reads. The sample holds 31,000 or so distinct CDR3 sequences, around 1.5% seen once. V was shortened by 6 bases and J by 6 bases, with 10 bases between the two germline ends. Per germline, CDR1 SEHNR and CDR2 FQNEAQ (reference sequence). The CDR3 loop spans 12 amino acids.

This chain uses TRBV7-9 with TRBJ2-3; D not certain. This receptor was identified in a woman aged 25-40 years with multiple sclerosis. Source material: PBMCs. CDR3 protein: CASRFMGDTQYF. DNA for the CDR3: TGTGCCAGCAGATTTATGGGGGATACGCAGTATTTT.